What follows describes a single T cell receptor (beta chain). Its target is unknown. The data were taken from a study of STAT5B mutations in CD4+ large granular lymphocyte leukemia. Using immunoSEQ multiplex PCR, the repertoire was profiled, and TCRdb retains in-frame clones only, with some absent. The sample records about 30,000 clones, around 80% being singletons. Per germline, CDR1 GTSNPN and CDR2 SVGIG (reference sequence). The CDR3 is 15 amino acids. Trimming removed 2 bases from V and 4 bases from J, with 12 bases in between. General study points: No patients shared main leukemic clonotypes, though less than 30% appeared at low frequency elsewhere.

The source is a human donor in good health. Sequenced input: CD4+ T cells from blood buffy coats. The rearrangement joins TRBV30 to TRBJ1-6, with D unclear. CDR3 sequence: CAWSYPGLYNSPLHF. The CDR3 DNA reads TGTGCCTGGAGTTACCCGGGTCTGTATAATTCACCCCTCCACTTT. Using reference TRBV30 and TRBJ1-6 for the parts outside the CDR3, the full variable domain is SQTIHQWPATLVQPVGSPLSLECTVEGTSNPNLYWYRQAAGRGLQLLFYSVGIGQISSEVPQNLSASRPQDRQFILSSKKLLLSDSGFYLCAWSYPGLYNSPLHFGNGTRLTVT.